This passage covers 6 T cell receptor beta chains from one sample sequenced in a study of CD8+ T cells in alopecia areata. RNA extraction and reverse transcription yielded cDNA as sequencing template. Here immunoSEQ multiplex PCR was the method, and the copy in TCRdb shows in-frame clones only, minus some. The data contain around 250,000 clones, roughly two thirds of them singletons. The sequencing used CD4+ T cells sorted from blood, collected at week 0. The receptors come from a human donor with alopecia areata.

The chain joins TRBV29-1 to TRBJ1-2, with TRBD1 matching over 7 bases. The V and J ends lost 3 bases and 8 bases, in that order; junction bases with no gene match: 12. The CDR3 has 14 amino acids. From germline, CDR1 is SQVTM and CDR2 ANQGSEA. The CDR3 reads CSVEGSGQVNGYTF. CDR3 coding DNA: TGCAGCGTTGAGGGGTCTGGACAGGTCAACGGCTACACCTTC. Full variable domain (missing parts from reference TRBV29-1 and TRBJ1-2): SAVISQKPSRDICQRGTSLTIQCQVDSQVTMMFWYRQQPGQSLTLIATANQGSEATYESGFVIDKFPISRPNLTFSTLTVSNMSPEDSSIYLCSVEGSGQVNGYTFGSGTRLTVV.

V usage is TRBV15 and J usage is TRBJ2-5, with D perhaps matching TRBD1 or TRBD2 (6 bases each). Per the germline V gene, CDR1 is LNHNV and CDR2 is YYDKDF (reference sequence). The length of the CDR3 is 15 residues. V was pared by 0 bases and J by 5 bases, with 13 bases between. The CDR3 DNA follows: TGTGCCACCAGCAGAGATAACGGGGGCTTGGAGACCCAGTACTTC. It encodes CATSRDNGGLETQYF. The whole variable domain, remainder taken from reference TRBV15 and TRBJ2-5, is DAMVIQNPRYQVTQFGKPVTLSCSQTLNHNVMYWYQQKSSQAPKLLFHYYDKDFNNEADTPDNFQSRRPNTSFCFLDIRSPGLGDTAMYLCATSRDNGGLETQYFGPGTRLLVL.

The V gene is TRBV29-1, the J gene TRBJ2-7; D tentatively fits TRBD1 or TRBD2 (7 bases each). The V gene's germline CDR1 is SQVTM and CDR2 ANQGSEA. Trimming removed 6 bases from V and 11 bases from J, with 20 bases in between. This CDR3 contains 12 residues. CDR3 nucleotides: TGCAGCGTAAAATTGACAGGGAGCGGGGAGTACTTC. This encodes CSVKLTGSGEYF.

This chain connects TRBV4-1 to TRBJ2-7; 8 nucleotides align to TRBD2. Trimming at V came to 6 bases and at J to 6 bases, leaving 10 bases not matched to a gene. The CDR3 loop spans 14 amino acids. Germline values: CDR1 MGHRA, CDR2 YSYEKL. The CDR3 bases are TGCGCCAGCAGGCCGCCGGGACTAGGAGGCGAGCAGTACTTC. Its translation is CASRPPGLGGEQYF.

J is TRBJ1-5 and V is TRBV15, with no clear D. The V end lost 0 bases, the J end lost 9 bases, and 6 bases lay between the germline ends. The CDR3 sequence is 12 residues long. CDR1 is LNHNV, CDR2 YYDKDF, per germline (reference sequence). The CDR3 region has the DNA TGTGCCACCAGCAGAGATACGACGCCCCAGCATTTT. Amino acids: CATSRDTTPQHF.

The chain carries TRBV5-1 and TRBJ2-5; D possibly corresponds to TRBD1 (5 bases). Trimming stripped 1 base from V and 13 bases from J, with 11 bases between. The germline gives CDR1 SGHRS, CDR2 YFSETQ. This CDR3 has 11 residues. The CDR3 DNA is TGCGCCAGCAGCTTGAGGGGTGCTCTGTACTTC. Protein sequence: CASSLRGALYF.